What follows are 20 T cell receptor beta chains derived from one specimen sequenced in a study of post-analysis software for immune sequencing data. Regarding the study as a whole: Compared with controls, patients had more of 4 or 5 TRBV segments, including TRBV5-6, TRBV5-1 and TRBV20-1.

The TCR beta cDNA libraries contained unique molecular identifiers. Using its own MiXCR run on the PCR reads, TCRdb lists one record per CDR3 protein. The sample contains fewer than 550,000 distinct CDR3 sequences, around 31% of which appear only once. Their antigens remain unidentified. The sample was blood. All receptors derive from a girl under 18 with multiple sclerosis.

This clonotype turned up a few times. The CDR3 is CASSYSRTNYGYTF. The CDR3 bases are TGTGCCAGCAGTTACTCCAGGACTAACTATGGCTACACCTTC. This sequence joins TRBV6-5 and TRBJ1-2; the D is unclear. The germline V gene encodes CDR1 MNHEY and CDR2 SVGAGI. Trimming removed 0 bases from V and 0 bases from J, with 5 bases in between. CDR3 size: 14 residues.

V usage is TRBV20-1 and J usage is TRBJ2-5; perhaps TRBD2 as D (6 bases). CDR1 is DFQATT and CDR2 is SNEGSKA in the germline V gene (reference sequence). The CDR3 runs to 15 residues. The ends were cut back, 0 bases at V and 2 bases at J, with 13 bases in the middle. The CDR3 bases are TGCAGTGCTAGAGATACGGCGGGGCGGCAAGAGACCCAGTACTTC. Translated: CSARDTAGRQETQYF.

The V gene is TRBV7-9, the J gene TRBJ2-1; the D gene could be TRBD1 or TRBD2 (5 bases each). Germline values: CDR1 SEHNR, CDR2 FQNEAQ (reference sequence). V was pared by 5 bases and J by 2 bases, with 16 bases between. The CDR3 loop spans 16 amino acids. In nucleotides, the CDR3 is TGTGCCAGCAGCGGGACCGACCGGGCACCCTACAATGAGCAGTTCTTC. Amino acid sequence: CASSGTDRAPYNEQFF.

This clonotype came up once. The chain carries TRBV12-3 or TRBV12-4 and TRBJ1-1, with D perhaps TRBD1 (5 bases). The CDR3 is 13 residues long. The V end was cut by 6 bases, the J end by 1 base, with 9 bases between. CDR3 coding DNA: TGTGCCAGCAGGATTGACAGGAACACTGAAGCTTTCTTT. Its protein product is CASRIDRNTEAFF.

CDR3: CSVPGIEAFF. The CDR3, as DNA: TGCAGCGTACCCGGGATTGAAGCTTTCTTT. The chain links TRBV29-1 to TRBJ1-1, with no clear D. The CDR3 loop spans 10 amino acids. Germline CDR1 and CDR2: SQVTM and ANQGSEA. Trimming removed 6 bases at V and 7 bases at J, with 9 bases between.

J is TRBJ2-5 and V is TRBV20-1, with D tentatively TRBD1 or TRBD2 (5 bases each). Germline V gene sequence: CDR1 DFQATT, CDR2 SNEGSKA (reference sequence). Between the trimmed V and J ends, which lost 2 bases and 4 bases, there was a span of 14 bases. The CDR3 totals 14 residues. The CDR3 spells CSARIRGETETQYF. For the CDR3, the DNA is TGCAGTGCTAGAATCCGGGGCGAGACAGAGACCCAGTACTTC.

The gene calls are TRBV7-8 and TRBJ2-7, with D possibly TRBD2 on 5 matching bases. The germline V gene has CDR1 SGHVS and CDR2 FQNEAQ. Trimming stripped 5 bases from V and 3 bases from J, with 14 bases between. CDR3 length: 14 residues. Here the CDR3 DNA reads TGTGCCAGCAGCCCTATGAGGGCAGGCTACGAGCAGTACTTC. Protein sequence: CASSPMRAGYEQYF.

J is TRBJ1-1 and V is TRBV2, with D uncertain. V was shortened by 10 bases and J by 4 bases, with 13 bases between the two germline ends. The CDR3 consists of 12 residues. Germline V gene sequence: CDR1 SNHLY, CDR2 FYNNEI. In nucleotides, the CDR3 is TGTGCCATGCACGAAGGTGGCACTGAAGCTTTCTTT. Translated: CAMHEGGTEAFF.

The chain carries TRBV5-1 and TRBJ2-5; the match to TRBD2 covers 8 bases. The junction had 4 bases not matched to a gene; V was cut back by 1 base and J by 5 bases. Germline CDR1 and CDR2: SGHRS and YFSETQ. CDR3 length equals 14 residues. CDR3 sequence: CASSLSAGVETQYF. The CDR3 DNA follows: TGCGCCAGCAGCTTGTCAGCGGGGGTGGAGACCCAGTACTTC.

A few counts support this clonotype. The CDR3 DNA follows: TGTGCCAGCAGCCGAACCGGGACAGGGTTAGGAGCTTTCTTT. Translating gives CASSRTGTGLGAFF. The V call is TRBV27, the J call TRBJ1-1, with 9 positions matching TRBD1. V shed 6 bases, J shed 10 bases, and the junction held 12 bases outside the gene matches. This CDR3 has 14 residues. Germline CDR1 is MNHEY and CDR2 is SMNVEV (reference sequence).

There are a few counts of this clonotype. V gene TRBV2 combines with J gene TRBJ2-3; D is uncertain. Trimming took 8 bases from V and 4 from J, leaving 10 bases between them. Per the germline V gene, CDR1 is SNHLY and CDR2 is FYNNEI. This CDR3 spans 12 amino acids. Written as DNA, the CDR3 is TGTGCCAGCCGCATCGCCCCAGATACGCAGTATTTT. It specifies CASRIAPDTQYF.

There are a few counts of this clonotype. V usage is TRBV7-2 and J usage is TRBJ2-7; D is perhaps TRBD2 (6 bases). The CDR3 extends over 13 amino acids. The germline V gene has CDR1 SGHTA and CDR2 FQGNSA. V was trimmed by 4 bases and J by 6 bases, leaving 13 bases between them. DNA for the CDR3: TGTGCCAGCAGCTCTATCGGGACTGTCGAGCAGTACTTC. This codes for CASSSIGTVEQYF.

This clonotype was picked up a small number of times. The rearrangement uses TRBV29-1 and TRBJ1-2; 7 bases line up with TRBD1. This CDR3 region has 14 residues. V gave up 6 bases and J gave up 6 bases; unmatched junction bases: 13. The germline gives CDR1 SQVTM, CDR2 ANQGSEA. The CDR3 spells CSVGYTGQNHGYTF. The DNA of the CDR3 is TGCAGCGTCGGTTATACGGGACAGAACCATGGCTACACCTTC.

V usage is TRBV9 and J usage is TRBJ2-3, with 7 bases matching TRBD2. Looked up from germline, CDR1 is SGDLS and CDR2 is YYNGEE. V trimming: 3 bases; J trimming: 5 bases; junction bases outside the gene matches: 9. The CDR3 sequence is 15 residues long. The CDR3 DNA reads as TGTGCCAGCAGCGCCACCGGGACTACCGTAGATACGCAGTATTTT. This encodes CASSATGTTVDTQYF. Full variable domain (missing parts from reference TRBV9 and TRBJ2-3): DSGVTQTPKHLITATGQRVTLRCSPRSGDLSVYWYQQSLDQGLQFLIQYYNGEERAKGNILERFSAQQFPDLHSELNLSSLELGDSALYFCASSATGTTVDTQYFGPGTRLTVL.

This clonotype turned up a few times. The chain employs TRBV15 and TRBJ1-2; no clear D. Trimming removed 1 base at V and 13 bases at J, with 13 bases between. Per germline, CDR1 LNHNV and CDR2 YYDKDF (reference sequence). The CDR3 has 12 residues. CDR3 nucleotide sequence: TGTGCCACCAGCAGAGTGGAGGGTAAACTCACCTTC. This encodes CATSRVEGKLTF.

This clonotype was counted a few times. In DNA, the CDR3 is TGTGCCAGCAGTTACGGACAGCAAGAGACCCAGTACTTC. Translation: CASSYGQQETQYF. The chain uses TRBV5-6 and TRBJ2-5; D is possibly TRBD1 (6 bases). The CDR3 runs to 13 residues. From germline, CDR1 is SGHDT and CDR2 YYEEEE. Trimming took 5 bases from V and 2 from J, leaving 10 bases between them.

As concerns this clonotype: At one of its ends the junction is not consistent with the germline gene, which may arise from a read error. The CDR3 loop is CVSTLGLPNEQFF. The CDR3 DNA is TGTGTCAGCACCCTAGGGCTCCCAAATGAGCAGTTCTTC. V usage is TRBV12-3 or TRBV12-4 and J usage is TRBJ2-1; D remains ambiguous. The length of the CDR3 is 13 residues.

V is TRBV28 and J is TRBJ2-1; weak D call: TRBD1 (6 bases). The CDR3 runs 12 residues. Germline assignment: CDR1 MDHEN and CDR2 SYDVKM. Trimming took 7 bases from V and 10 from J, leaving 14 bases between them. CDR3 residues: CASNSGVEEQFF. CDR3 bases: TGTGCCAGCAATTCAGGGGTTGAGGAGCAGTTCTTC.

There are a few counts of this clonotype. CDR3 region: CASSQNGFYGYTF. As DNA, the CDR3 is TGCGCCAGCAGCCAAAACGGGTTCTATGGCTACACCTTC. This chain uses TRBV4-1 with TRBJ1-2; D uncertain. This CDR3 comprises 13 residues. Germline values: CDR1 MGHRA, CDR2 YSYEKL. Trimming left V 2 bases short and J 4 bases short, with 8 bases between.

The chain's CDR3 is CAISVAGPSYEQYF. The CDR3 region has the DNA TGTGCCATCAGTGTAGCAGGTCCTTCCTACGAGCAGTACTTC. The J gene is TRBJ2-7, the V gene TRBV10-3; no reliable D call. From germline, CDR1 is ENHRY and CDR2 SYGVKD. CDR3 length: 14 residues. Between the trimmed V and J ends, which lost 4 bases and 1 base, there was a span of 11 bases.